This T cell receptor beta chain emerged from a study of shared clonotypes between healthy human individuals. Study-level background: CD4 naive and memory got three plates each, CD8 naive two, CD8 memory one.

Findings and caveats of the study: Genetic and exposure-history diversity was limited by the small donor number.

Libraries were prepared by immunoSEQ multiplex PCR; TCRdb keeps only in-frame clonotypes and omits some of them. This sample has approximately 2.3 million clones; 80% to 95% occur once, and the top ten carry 0.35% to 0.5%. V lost 2 bases and J lost 4, with 9 bases in between. This CDR3 has 14 amino acids. The germline V gene has CDR1 SNHLY and CDR2 FYNNEI. As concerns this clone: What it binds is unknown.

The sample taken for sequencing was naive CD4+ T cells from PBMCs. Subset in this sample: CD45RA+ positively selected. The receptor comes from a young man in good health. Some clones in this sample may be carry-over from other donors' samples. The chain has TRBV2 and TRBJ2-1; no clear D. The CDR3 spells CASSENGNYNEQFF. The CDR3 DNA sequence: TGTGCCAGCAGTGAAAACGGAAATTACAATGAGCAGTTCTTC.